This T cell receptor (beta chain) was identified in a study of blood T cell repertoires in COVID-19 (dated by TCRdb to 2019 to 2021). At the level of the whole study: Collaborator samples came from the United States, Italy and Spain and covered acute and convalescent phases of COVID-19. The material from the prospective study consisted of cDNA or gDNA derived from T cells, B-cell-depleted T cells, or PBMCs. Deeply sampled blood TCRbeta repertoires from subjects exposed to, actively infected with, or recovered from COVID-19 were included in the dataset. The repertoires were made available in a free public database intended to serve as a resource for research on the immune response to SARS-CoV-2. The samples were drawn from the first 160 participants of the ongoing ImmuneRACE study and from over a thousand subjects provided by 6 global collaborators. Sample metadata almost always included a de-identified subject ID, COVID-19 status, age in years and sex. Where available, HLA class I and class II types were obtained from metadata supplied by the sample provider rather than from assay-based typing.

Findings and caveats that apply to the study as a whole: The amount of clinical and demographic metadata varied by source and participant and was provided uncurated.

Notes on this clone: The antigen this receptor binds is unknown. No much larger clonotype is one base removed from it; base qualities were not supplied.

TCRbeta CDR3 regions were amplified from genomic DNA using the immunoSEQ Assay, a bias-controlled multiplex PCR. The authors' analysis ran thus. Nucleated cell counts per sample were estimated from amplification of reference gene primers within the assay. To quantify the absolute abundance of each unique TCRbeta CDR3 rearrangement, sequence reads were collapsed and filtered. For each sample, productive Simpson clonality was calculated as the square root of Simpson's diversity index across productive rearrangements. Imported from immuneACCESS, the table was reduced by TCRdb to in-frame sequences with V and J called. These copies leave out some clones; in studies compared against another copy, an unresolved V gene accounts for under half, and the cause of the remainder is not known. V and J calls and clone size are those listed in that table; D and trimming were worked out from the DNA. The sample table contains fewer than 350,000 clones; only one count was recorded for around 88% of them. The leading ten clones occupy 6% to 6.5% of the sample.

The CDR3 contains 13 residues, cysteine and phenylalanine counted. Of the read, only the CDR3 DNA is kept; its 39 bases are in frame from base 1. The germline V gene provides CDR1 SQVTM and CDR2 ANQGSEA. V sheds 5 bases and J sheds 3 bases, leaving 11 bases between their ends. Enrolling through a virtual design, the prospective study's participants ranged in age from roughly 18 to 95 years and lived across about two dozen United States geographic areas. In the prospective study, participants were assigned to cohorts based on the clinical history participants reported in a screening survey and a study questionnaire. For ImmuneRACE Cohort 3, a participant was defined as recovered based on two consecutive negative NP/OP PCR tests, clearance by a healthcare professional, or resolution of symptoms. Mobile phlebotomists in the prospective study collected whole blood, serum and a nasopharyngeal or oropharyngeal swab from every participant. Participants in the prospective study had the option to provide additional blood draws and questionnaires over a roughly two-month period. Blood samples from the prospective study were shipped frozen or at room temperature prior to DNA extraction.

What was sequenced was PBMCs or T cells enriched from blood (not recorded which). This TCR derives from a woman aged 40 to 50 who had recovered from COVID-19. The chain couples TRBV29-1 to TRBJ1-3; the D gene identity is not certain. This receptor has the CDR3 CSVSTRIGNTIYF. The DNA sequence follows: TGCAGCGTTTCGACGCGGATTGGAAACACCATATATTTT.